This T cell receptor beta chain was captured in a study of graft-versus-host responses after intestinal transplantation. Findings of the study overall: Early post-transplant HvG declines showed an association with peak circulating GvH clone levels.

Sequencing was performed with immunoSEQ multiplex PCR; in TCRdb, only in-frame clones are kept and a portion is missing. This sample has approximately 89,000 clones, with about 94% found just once. For this clone: Antigen specificity is unknown.

The receptor comes from a human donor who received an intestinal transplant. Sequences were derived from unstimulated CD4+ T cells sorted from spleen or lymph node cells, sampled before intestinal transplant.

CDR3: CASSYQGGAGQPQHF. The CDR3 nucleotides are TGTGCCAGCAGTTACCAAGGGGGCGCGGGTCAGCCCCAGCATTTT. The rearrangement uses TRBV6-5 and TRBJ1-5, with 7 bases lining up with TRBD1. CDR3 length equals 15 residues. Trimming cost V 2 bases and J 6 bases; bases outside gene matches: 7. Germline CDR1 is MNHEY and CDR2 is SVGAGI.